These 11 T cell receptor beta chains were all obtained from the same sample, sequenced in a study of T cell changes during pregnancy in multiple sclerosis. Produced via immunoSEQ multiplex PCR; TCRdb's table is partial and in-frame only. Of about 49,000 clones listed, 85% to 95% were seen once; the top ten hold 5.5% to 7.5%. The source material was CD8+ T cells from peripheral blood mononuclear cells, sampled in the first trimester of pregnancy. Source of these receptors: a female donor with multiple sclerosis, enrolled in a pregnancy study.

The chain uses TRBV5-1 and TRBJ1-4, with D possibly being TRBD1 (5 bases). V lost 3 bases and J lost 5, with 8 bases in between. Germline CDR1 SGHRS, CDR2 YFSETQ. The CDR3 loop spans 13 amino acids. This CDR3 is CASSSDSNEKLFF. As DNA, the CDR3 is TGCGCCAGCAGCTCTGACAGCAATGAAAAACTGTTTTTT.

The chain links TRBV7-7 to TRBJ2-7; TRBD2 matches at 9 bases. V was pared by 5 bases and J by 5 bases, with 10 bases of the junction left unmatched. This CDR3 has 15 amino acids. Looked up from germline, CDR1 is SSHAT and CDR2 is FNYEAQ (reference sequence). The CDR3 DNA sequence: TGTGCCAGCAGCGCCCTAGCGGGAAGAAACGACGAGCAGTACTTC. Translating gives CASSALAGRNDEQYF.

This clone was observed once. The chain recombines TRBV29-1 with TRBJ2-1; TRBD2 agrees at 10 bases. Germline CDR1 and CDR2: SQVTM and ANQGSEA. This CDR3 comprises 12 residues. In DNA, the CDR3 is TGCACCGCTGGAGCGGGAGGGTCTGAGCAGTTCTTC. It specifies CTAGAGGSEQFF.

V and J are TRBV27 and TRBJ1-3; no clear D. Germline assignment: CDR1 MNHEY and CDR2 SMNVEV (reference sequence). The CDR3 contains 15 residues. V was pared by 5 bases and J by 0 bases, with 11 bases between. The DNA for the CDR3 is TGTGCCAGCAGTCAAGGACGGGGCTCTGGAAACACCATATATTTT. Translated: CASSQGRGSGNTIYF.

The chain links TRBV4-2 to TRBJ1-4; TRBD1 agrees at 10 bases. This CDR3 is built from 16 residues. CDR1 and CDR2 from the germline V gene are LGHNA and YNFKEQ. J gave up 7 bases and V 3 bases, and 8 bases lay outside the gene matches. CDR3 coding DNA: TGTGCCAGCAGCCAGTCCCCGGGACAGGGGAGTGAAAAACTGTTTTTT. It yields the protein CASSQSPGQGSEKLFF.

The V gene is TRBV7-3, the J gene TRBJ2-1; weak D call: TRBD2 (6 bases). The CDR3 spans 14 residues. Trimming stripped 4 bases from V and 9 bases from J, with 16 bases between. Germline V gene data show CDR1 as SGHTA and CDR2 as FQGTGA. CDR3 amino acids: CASSSGDQYVEQFF. CDR3 in DNA: TGTGCCAGCAGCTCGGGGGACCAGTATGTTGAGCAGTTCTTC. Supplemented by reference TRBV7-3 and TRBJ2-1, the full variable domain reads GAGVSQTPSNKVTEKGKYVELRCDPISGHTALYWYRQSLGQGPEFLIYFQGTGAADDSGLPNDRFFAVRPEGSVSTLKIQRTERGDSAVYLCASSSGDQYVEQFFGPGTRLTVL.

The chain couples TRBV11-2 to TRBJ2-3; 8 nucleotides align to TRBD2. V lost 1 base to trimming and J lost 0 bases; unmatched junction nucleotides: 3. CDR1 and CDR2 from the germline V gene are SGHAT and FQNNGV. The CDR3 covers 16 residues. The CDR3 bases are TGTGCCAGCAGCTTAGTCCCTAGCGGGAGCACAGATACGCAGTATTTT. The encoded protein is CASSLVPSGSTDTQYF.

This clone is classed as medium-sized. The chain recombines TRBV11-3 with TRBJ2-1, with D unclear. Germline CDR1 is SGHNT and CDR2 is YENEEA. This CDR3 contains 13 residues. Trimming removed 0 bases from V and 10 bases from J, with 10 bases in between. CDR3 in amino acids: CASSLDRTEEQFF. The CDR3 DNA follows: TGTGCCAGCAGCTTAGATCGTACAGAAGAGCAGTTCTTC.

The chain recombines TRBV27 with TRBJ2-7, with a tentative D call TRBD1 (5 bases). The CDR3 extends over 12 amino acids. Germline V CDR1 and CDR2: MNHEY, SMNVEV (reference sequence). V lost 5 bases, J lost 4 bases, and 9 bases lay in between. CDR3: CASSITGYEQYF. CDR3 coding DNA: TGTGCCAGCAGTATTACAGGTTACGAGCAGTACTTC.

This rearrangement joins TRBV5-1 to TRBJ1-1; a possible D gene is TRBD1 (6 bases). The V end was cut by 0 bases, the J end by 3 bases, with 12 bases between. Germline V gives CDR1 SGHRS, CDR2 YFSETQ. CDR3 length equals 15 residues. The DNA of the CDR3 is TGCGCCAGCAGCTTGGTTGGGGGCGCAGACACTGAAGCTTTCTTT. Protein sequence: CASSLVGGADTEAFF.

This clone has just one count. The chain has TRBV19 and TRBJ1-2; maybe TRBD1 (5 bases). The ends were cut back, 3 bases at V and 4 bases at J, with 12 bases in the middle. The CDR3 is 14 amino acids. CDR1 is LNHDA, CDR2 SQIVND, per germline (reference sequence). This CDR3 is CASSMTGGGYGYTF. CDR3 coding DNA: TGTGCCAGTAGTATGACCGGCGGGGGCTATGGCTACACCTTC.